This TCR beta chain was found in a study of OX40 agonist ivuxolimab in advanced cancers. In the study overall: Participants, around 80% male, averaged roughly 60 years of age, ranging from roughly 20 to 80.

The repertoire was sequenced with immunoSEQ multiplex PCR; TCRdb's copy has only in-frame clones and lacks some. This table holds more than 60,000 clones, 85% found once. The study, taken as a whole, reports: Averaging showed that CD8+ T cells had more expanded clones than CD4+ did. By week 6 at 0.1 to 3.0 mg/kg, blood CD4+ and CD8+ T cells had expanded clonally. What antigens the expanded peripheral T cells recognized was never established.

V lost 2 bases to trimming and J lost 9 bases, with 16 bases between them. The CDR3 contains 13 residues. Germline V gene sequence: CDR1 SQVTM, CDR2 ANQGSEA. About this clone itself: Antigen: not known.

This material consisted of CD4+ or CD8+ T cells sorted from blood, taken in a trial of the OX40 agonist ivuxolimab. The receptor was isolated from an adult with an advanced solid tumor such as melanoma, head and neck, liver or kidney cancer. The chain joins TRBV29-1 to TRBJ2-5; D may match TRBD1 or TRBD2 (6 bases each). The chain's CDR3 is CSVELVPRGPQYF. As DNA, the CDR3 is TGCAGCGTTGAACTCGTCCCTCGGGGGCCCCAGTACTTC. The complete variable domain, with remaining parts taken from reference TRBV29-1 and TRBJ2-5, reads SAVISQKPSRDICQRGTSLTIQCQVDSQVTMMFWYRQQPGQSLTLIATANQGSEATYESGFVIDKFPISRPNLTFSTLTVSNMSPEDSSIYLCSVELVPRGPQYFGPGTRLLVL.